This entry concerns a single T cell receptor (beta chain). This clonotype has more than one count but fewer than ten. What this receptor recognizes is not known. Per-nucleotide qualities are absent, and no much larger clonotype sits a single base away. Stable Graves' hyperthyroidism was defined as the absence of progression to ophthalmopathy over 18 months of follow-up. Hyperthyroidism patients were aged 18 to 65 years and newly diagnosed, with disease duration of less than 2 months. Patients with uncontrolled infections, other autoimmune diseases, pregnancy or lactation were excluded. Diagnoses relied on clinical symptoms, serum thyroxine and TRAb, thyroid ultrasound and orbital computed tomography. PBMCs were separated from 8 to 10 ml of fresh peripheral blood using Ficoll-Paque density gradient centrifugation. Total RNA was extracted using Trizol reagent, and RNA quality was assessed on an Agilent 2100 Bioanalyzer.

This specimen comes from a study of T cells in Graves' hyperthyroidism and ophthalmopathy (dated by TCRdb to about 2019). Regarding the research as a whole: Peripheral blood was collected at initial diagnosis, before any treatment. To identify distinguishing TCR V-J signatures, a discovery cohort of about a hundred patients was used, comprising 43 with Graves' ophthalmopathy and around 60 with stable Graves' hyperthyroidism. For training and testing, the approximately 92 patients in the discovery cohort were randomly divided in a 7:3 ratio. After sampling, hyperthyroidism patients received methimazole starting at 30 mg daily, and ophthalmopathy patients received high-dose intravenous methylprednisolone. TCR Vbeta CDR3 sequencing of 120 to 150 peripheral blood samples (43 ophthalmopathy, roughly 74 hyperthyroidism and approximately 17 progressor patients) is reported in the paper. Prospective prediction of ophthalmopathy was tested in an independent validation cohort consisting of some 19 hyperthyroidism patients and about 17 patients who later progressed to ophthalmopathy. In addition, the study compared T-cell repertoires in thyroid tissue and in blood from about six Graves' hyperthyroidism patients. The paper's findings and limits, for the study overall: Blood samples also contained most of the expanded thyroid clonotypes (frequency above 0.001), which suggests that blood repertoires may reflect thyroid immune responses. In validation, the model predicted progression to ophthalmopathy with 55% to 71% sensitivity and around 72% specificity, a median of around six months before onset. No statistical method was used to set the sample size in advance, and investigators knew the group allocation. Ophthalmopathy was separated from stable hyperthyroidism by a 13 V-J signature model, with approximately 90% sensitivity and roughly 84% specificity obtained in cross-validation and 80%/75% obtained in testing.

V was cut back by 3 bases and J by 0 bases, leaving a gap of 9 bases between them. The cysteine opens and the phenylalanine closes a CDR3 of 14 amino acids. Only CDR3 DNA remains: 42 bases, in frame from the first base. Amplification of TCR beta CDR3 regions was carried out from RNA transcripts. A first-round RT-PCR of the TCR CDR3 used the HTBI primer set with the Qiagen OneStep RT-PCR kit. Libraries were constructed in a second round of multiplex PCR, after which size selection and purification were performed. Sequencing of the libraries was done on an Illumina HiSeq2000 using paired-end 100 bp reads. For the original study's pipeline: SOAPnuke was used to process the raw data, with reads discarded if the reads contained adapters or uncalled bases, had a mean Phred below 15, or lacked an exact constant-primer or identifier match. High-quality paired reads were merged with COPE v1.2.5, and unique nucleotide sequences were defined as clonotypes. MiTCR v1.1 was used to align clonotypes to the IMGT TRBV, TRBD and TRBJ reference segments. Only V-J combinations with frequency above 0.0001, covering 99% to 99.2% of repertoires, were analysed. A TCS score was defined as the ratio between F50 (clonal expansion) and ExV (chaos), using BLOSUM62-based TCRdist between CDR3 peptides within each V-J. Welch's t-statistics and random forest reduced around 550 V-J features to under 15, which were used in a naive Bayes classifier (R e1071). TCRdb handled the public reads itself, with Q25 trimming in fastp and clone calling in MiXCR, and kept productive beta chains. When rows share a CDR3 protein, they turn into one entry using the most common DNA and genes. The V and J calls reflect TCRdb's pipeline rather than the authors' work. Recorded for this sample are about 400,000 distinct CDR3 sequences; around a quarter of them occurred a single time. In total, the top ten clones hold less than 85% of the sample.

The sample taken for sequencing was blood. The clonotype comes from a man aged 50 or older with Graves' hyperthyroidism. The chain employs TRBV12-3 or TRBV12-4 and TRBJ2-7, with TRBD2 tentatively as D gene (5 bases match). Here the CDR3 is given as CASSFIGSSYEQYF. The base sequence is TGTGCCAGCAGTTTTATAGGGAGCTCCTACGAGCAGTACTTC.